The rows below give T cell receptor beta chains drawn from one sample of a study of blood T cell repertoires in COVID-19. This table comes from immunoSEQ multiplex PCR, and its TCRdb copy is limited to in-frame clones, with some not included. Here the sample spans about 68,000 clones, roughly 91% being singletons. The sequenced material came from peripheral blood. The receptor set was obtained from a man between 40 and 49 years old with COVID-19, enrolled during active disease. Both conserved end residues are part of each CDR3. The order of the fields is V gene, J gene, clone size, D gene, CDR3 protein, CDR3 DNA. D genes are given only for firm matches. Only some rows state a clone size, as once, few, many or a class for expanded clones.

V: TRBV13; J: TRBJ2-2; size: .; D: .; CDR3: CASSLLSVANTGELFF; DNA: TGTGCCAGCAGCTTACTAAGCGTCGCGAACACCGGGGAGCTGTTTTTT
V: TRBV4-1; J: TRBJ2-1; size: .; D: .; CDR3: CASSRGQRENEQFF; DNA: TGCGCCAGCAGCCGGGGACAGCGGGAGAATGAGCAGTTCTTC
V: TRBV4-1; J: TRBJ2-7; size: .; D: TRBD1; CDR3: CASSQRTGFDSYEQYF; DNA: TGCGCCAGCAGCCAGAGGACAGGATTTGATTCCTACGAGCAGTACTTC
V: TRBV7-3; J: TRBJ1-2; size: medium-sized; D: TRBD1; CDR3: CASSPNPRGQGYGYTF; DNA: TGTGCCAGCAGCCCCAACCCGAGGGGGCAAGGCTATGGCTACACCTTC
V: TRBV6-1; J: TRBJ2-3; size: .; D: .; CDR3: CASSGGDRWGTDTQYF; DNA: TGTGCCAGCAGTGGAGGAGACAGGTGGGGGACAGATACGCAGTATTTT
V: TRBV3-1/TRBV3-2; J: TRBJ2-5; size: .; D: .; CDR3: CASSSATNQETQYF; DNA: TGTGCCAGCAGCTCCGCCACTAACCAAGAGACCCAGTACTTC
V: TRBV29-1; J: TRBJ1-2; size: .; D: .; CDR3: CSANRQVGGYTF; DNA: TGCAGCGCTAACCGACAGGTTGGAGGCTACACCTTC
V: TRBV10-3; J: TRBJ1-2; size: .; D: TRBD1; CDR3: CAISRMGGQGPYGYTF; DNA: TGTGCCATCAGCCGAATGGGGGGACAGGGGCCCTATGGCTACACCTTC
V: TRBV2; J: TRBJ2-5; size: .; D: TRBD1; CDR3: CASSFNRGLKETQYF; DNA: TGTGCCAGCAGCTTCAACAGGGGGCTGAAGGAGACCCAGTACTTC
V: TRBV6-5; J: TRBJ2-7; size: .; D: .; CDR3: CASSYSRSDSYEQYF; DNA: TGTGCCAGCAGTTACTCGAGGTCGGACTCCTACGAGCAGTACTTC
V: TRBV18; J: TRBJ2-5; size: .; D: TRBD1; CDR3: CASSPPRTGVTETQYF; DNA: TGTGCCAGCTCACCACCCCGGACAGGGGTGACCGAGACCCAGTACTTC
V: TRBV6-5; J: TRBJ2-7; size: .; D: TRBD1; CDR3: CASSSTGGLGEQYF; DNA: TGTGCCAGCAGCTCGACAGGGGGCCTGGGTGAGCAGTACTTC
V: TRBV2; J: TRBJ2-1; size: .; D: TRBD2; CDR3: CASSERLAGAYNEQFF; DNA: TGTGCCAGCAGTGAAAGACTAGCGGGGGCCTACAATGAGCAGTTCTTC
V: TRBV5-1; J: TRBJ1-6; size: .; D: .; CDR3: CASSLRAVNSPLHF; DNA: TGCGCCAGCAGCTTGAGAGCCGTTAATTCACCCCTCCACTTT
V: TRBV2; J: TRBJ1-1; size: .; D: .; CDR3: CASSLLGGDTEAFF; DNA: TGTGCCAGCAGTCTACTAGGGGGGGACACTGAAGCTTTCTTT
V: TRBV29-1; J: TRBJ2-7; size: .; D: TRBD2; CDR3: CSVEVSGGRVYEQYF; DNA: TGCAGCGTTGAAGTAAGCGGGGGAAGGGTCTACGAGCAGTACTTC
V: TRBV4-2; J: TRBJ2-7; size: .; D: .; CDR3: CASSQDLAGARWEQYF; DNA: TGTGCCAGCAGCCAAGATCTAGCAGGGGCGCGGTGGGAGCAGTACTTC
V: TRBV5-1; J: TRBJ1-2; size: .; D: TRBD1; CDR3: CASSLVPGGDAGYTF; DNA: TGCGCCAGCAGCTTGGTCCCAGGGGGCGACGCCGGCTACACCTTC
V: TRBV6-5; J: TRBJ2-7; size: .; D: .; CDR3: CASSYSIHGNSYEQYF; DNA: TGTGCCAGCAGTTACTCGATTCACGGGAACTCCTACGAGCAGTACTTC
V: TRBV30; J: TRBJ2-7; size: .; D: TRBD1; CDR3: CAWRQGASYEQYF; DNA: TGTGCCTGGAGACAGGGGGCTTCCTACGAGCAGTACTTC
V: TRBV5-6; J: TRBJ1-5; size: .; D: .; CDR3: CASSQTGNQPQHF; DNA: TGTGCCAGCAGCCAGACAGGCAATCAGCCCCAGCATTTT
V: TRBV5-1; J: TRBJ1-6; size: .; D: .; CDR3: CASSLQGKDNSPLHF; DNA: TGCGCCAGCAGCTTGCAGGGGAAGGATAATTCACCCCTCCACTTT
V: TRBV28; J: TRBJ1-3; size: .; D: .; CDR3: CASSQDISSGNTIYF; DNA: TGTGCCAGCAGTCAGGACATCTCCTCTGGAAACACCATATATTTT
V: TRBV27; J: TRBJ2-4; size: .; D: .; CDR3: CASTGQGNIQYF; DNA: TGTGCCAGCACTGGGCAGGGAAACATTCAGTACTTC
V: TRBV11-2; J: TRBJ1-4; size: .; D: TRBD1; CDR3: CASTGGTGWLWNEKLFF; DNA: TGTGCCAGCACCGGCGGGACAGGGTGGCTGTGGAATGAAAAACTGTTTTTT
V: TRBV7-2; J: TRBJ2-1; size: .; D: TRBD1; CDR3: CASSPGQGAHEQFF; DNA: TGTGCCAGCAGCCCGGGACAGGGGGCCCATGAGCAGTTCTTC
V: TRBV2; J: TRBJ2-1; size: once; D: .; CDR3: CASNVQGTYNEQFF; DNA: TGTGCCAGCAATGTGCAGGGTACATACAATGAGCAGTTCTTC
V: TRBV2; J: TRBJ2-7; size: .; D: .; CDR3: CASRGGRAEEQYF; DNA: TGTGCCAGCAGGGGCGGGCGCGCCGAGGAGCAGTACTTC
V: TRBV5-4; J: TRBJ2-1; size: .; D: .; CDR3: CASSLAGILDEQFF; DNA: TGTGCCAGCAGCTTGGCGGGGATCCTGGATGAGCAGTTCTTC